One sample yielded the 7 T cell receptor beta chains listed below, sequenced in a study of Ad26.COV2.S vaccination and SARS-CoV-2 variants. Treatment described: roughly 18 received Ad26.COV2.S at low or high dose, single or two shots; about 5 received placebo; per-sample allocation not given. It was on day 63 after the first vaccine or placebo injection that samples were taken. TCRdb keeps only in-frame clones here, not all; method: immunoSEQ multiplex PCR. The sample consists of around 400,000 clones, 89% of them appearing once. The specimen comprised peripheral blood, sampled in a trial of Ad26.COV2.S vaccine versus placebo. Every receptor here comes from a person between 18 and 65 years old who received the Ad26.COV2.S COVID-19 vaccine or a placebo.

The CDR3: CASSQPSGRLEQYF. CDR3 sequence (DNA): TGTGCCAGCAGCCAACCTAGCGGGAGGCTCGAGCAGTACTTC. The rearrangement links TRBV7-2 to TRBJ2-7; 11 positions match TRBD2. J lost 6 bases, V lost 5 bases, and 6 bases had no gene match. The CDR3 runs to 14 residues. The germline V gene encodes CDR1 SGHTA and CDR2 FQGNSA.

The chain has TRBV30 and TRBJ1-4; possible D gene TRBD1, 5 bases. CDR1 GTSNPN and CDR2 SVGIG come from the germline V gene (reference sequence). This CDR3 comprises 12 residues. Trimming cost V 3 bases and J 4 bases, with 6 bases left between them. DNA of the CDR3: TGTGCCTGGAGGGGGGTTAATGAAAAACTGTTTTTT. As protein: CAWRGVNEKLFF. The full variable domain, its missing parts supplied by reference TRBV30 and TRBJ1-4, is SQTIHQWPATLVQPVGSPLSLECTVEGTSNPNLYWYRQAAGRGLQLLFYSVGIGQISSEVPQNLSASRPQDRQFILSSKKLLLSDSGFYLCAWRGVNEKLFFGSGTQLSVL.

This chain's CDR3 is CAISRETGPNTEAFF. The CDR3 nucleotides read TGTGCCATCAGTCGGGAAACAGGGCCGAACACTGAAGCTTTCTTT. J is TRBJ1-1 and V is TRBV10-3; D might be TRBD1 (6 bases). The V gene's germline CDR1 is ENHRY and CDR2 SYGVKD. The CDR3 covers 15 residues. Trimming pared 5 bases from V and 1 base from J, leaving 14 bases between.

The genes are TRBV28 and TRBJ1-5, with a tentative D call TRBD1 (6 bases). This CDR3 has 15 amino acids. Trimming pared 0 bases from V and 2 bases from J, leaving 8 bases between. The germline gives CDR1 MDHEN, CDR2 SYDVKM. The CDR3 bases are TGTGCCAGCAGTTTATGGGGGGCAGGCAATCAGCCCCAGCATTTT. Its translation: CASSLWGAGNQPQHF. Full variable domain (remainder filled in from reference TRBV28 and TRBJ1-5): DVKVTQSSRYLVKRTGEKVFLECVQDMDHENMFWYRQDPGLGLRLIYFSYDVKMKEKGDIPEGYSVSREKKERFSLILESASTNQTSMYLCASSLWGAGNQPQHFGDGTRLSIL.

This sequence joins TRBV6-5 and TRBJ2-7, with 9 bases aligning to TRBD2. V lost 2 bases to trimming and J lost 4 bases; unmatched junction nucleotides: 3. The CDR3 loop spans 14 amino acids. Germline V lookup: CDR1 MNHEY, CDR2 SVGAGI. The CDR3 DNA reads TGTGCCAGCAGTTACCTAGCGGGGAGATACGAGCAGTACTTC. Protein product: CASSYLAGRYEQYF.

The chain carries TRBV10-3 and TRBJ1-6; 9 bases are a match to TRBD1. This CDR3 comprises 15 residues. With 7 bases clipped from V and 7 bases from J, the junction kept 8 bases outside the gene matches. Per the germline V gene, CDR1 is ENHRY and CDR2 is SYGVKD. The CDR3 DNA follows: TGTGCCATCACTAGGACAGGGGCAGGGAATTCACCCCTCCACTTT. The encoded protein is CAITRTGAGNSPLHF.

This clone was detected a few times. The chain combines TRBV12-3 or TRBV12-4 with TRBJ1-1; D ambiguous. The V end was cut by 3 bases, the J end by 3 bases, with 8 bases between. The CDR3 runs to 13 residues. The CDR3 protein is CASSFREDTEAFF. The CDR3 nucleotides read TGTGCCAGCAGTTTCCGGGAGGACACTGAAGCTTTCTTT.